The next 5 T cell receptor beta chains were all read from a single sample in a study of cytomegalovirus exposure and HLA in healthy donors. Sequencing used immunoSEQ multiplex PCR; TCRdb keeps in-frame clones, though not all of them. The sample holds roughly 190,000 clones; 86% are singletons and the top ten take 1.4% to 1.5%. Sample: PBMCs. The receptors were gathered from a woman between 18 and 29 years old in good health and CMV-seronegative.

The chain has TRBV2 and TRBJ2-6, with TRBD1 identical over 9 bases. J lost 3 bases, V lost 3 bases, and 9 bases had no gene match. The CDR3 consists of 18 residues. CDR1 is SNHLY and CDR2 is FYNNEI in the germline V gene. In DNA form, the CDR3 reads TGTGCCAGCAGTGACACGACAGGGGGAGTAAGTGGGGCCAACGTCCTGACTTTC. Translated: CASSDTTGGVSGANVLTF. The entire variable domain, with the rest obtained from reference TRBV2 and TRBJ2-6, is as follows: EPEVTQTPSHQVTQMGQEVILRCVPISNHLYFYWYRQILGQKVEFLVSFYNNEISEKSEIFDDQFSVERPDGSNFTLKIRSTKLEDSAMYFCASSDTTGGVSGANVLTFGAGSRLTVL.

This sequence joins TRBV19 and TRBJ2-3; 7 bases fit TRBD1. Germline trimming cut 3 bases from V and 2 bases from J; bases unmatched to any gene: 5. Per the germline V gene, CDR1 is LNHDA and CDR2 is SQIVND (reference sequence). CDR3 length: 15 amino acids. As DNA, the CDR3 is TGTGCCAGTAGTATCGCCGGGACAGACACAGATACGCAGTATTTT. Residues: CASSIAGTDTDTQYF.

The chain carries TRBV27 and TRBJ2-7; 8 bases match TRBD2. J was trimmed by 3 bases and V by 7 bases; bases with no gene match: 8. In germline, CDR1 is MNHEY, CDR2 SMNVEV (reference sequence). The CDR3 is 14 amino acids. The DNA for the CDR3 is TGTGCCAGCACCAACCGGGGGGGGAACTACGAGCAGTACTTC. Residues: CASTNRGGNYEQYF.

In DNA form, the CDR3 reads TGTGCCAGCAGCGGAGGACTAGCGGGGGGCCCTAGCTCCTACGAGCAGTACTTC. Residues: CASSGGLAGGPSSYEQYF. The J gene is TRBJ2-7, the V gene TRBV4-2; 14 bases map to TRBD2. Germline values: CDR1 LGHNA, CDR2 YNFKEQ. The CDR3 contains 18 residues. J was trimmed by 0 bases and V by 5 bases; bases with no gene match: 9.

This rearrangement joins TRBV20-1 to TRBJ1-6; D is ambiguous. Trimming cost V 3 bases and J 10 bases, with 7 bases left between them. Germline lookup yields CDR1 DFQATT and CDR2 SNEGSKA (reference sequence). The CDR3 runs 11 residues. For the CDR3, the DNA is TGCAGTGCTAGTGGAGGCTCACCCCTCCACTTT. Its protein is CSASGGSPLHF.